The entry that follows covers one T cell receptor beta chain sequence. Its matching antigen is unknown. The assay was immunoSEQ multiplex PCR, and TCRdb's table has in-frame clones only and misses some. The sample yields about 53,000 clones, 70% to 85% seen once. The entry originates in a study of T cell responses to AZD1222 COVID-19 vaccine. Study conclusions and caveats: Regions 160-218 and 743-854 held dominance among vaccine-associated CD4 TCRs, which spanned spike. Baseline serology detected seropositivity in only six AZD1222 recipients.

Unmatched junction bases numbered 9, after V lost 4 bases and J lost 7 bases. Germline V gives CDR1 MNHEY, CDR2 SVGAGI. CDR3 length equals 15 residues. The specimen was peripheral blood, collected on day 0 of AZD1222 vaccination. The receptor was derived from an adult in good health. The chain couples TRBV6-5 to TRBJ2-1; 8 nucleotides align to TRBD2. Written as DNA, the CDR3 is TGTGCCAGCAGTTTTCGGTTCGCGGGAGGAAATGAGCAGTTCTTC. Amino acids: CASSFRFAGGNEQFF.